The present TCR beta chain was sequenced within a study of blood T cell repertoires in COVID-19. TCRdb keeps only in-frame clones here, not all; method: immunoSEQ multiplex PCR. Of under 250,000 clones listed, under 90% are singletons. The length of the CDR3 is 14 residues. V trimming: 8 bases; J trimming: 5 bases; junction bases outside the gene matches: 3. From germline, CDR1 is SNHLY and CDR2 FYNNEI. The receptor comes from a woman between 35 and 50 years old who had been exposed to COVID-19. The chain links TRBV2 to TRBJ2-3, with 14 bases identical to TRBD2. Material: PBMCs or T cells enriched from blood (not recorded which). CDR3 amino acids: CASETSGGEDTQYF. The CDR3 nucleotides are TGTGCCAGCGAGACTAGCGGGGGGGAAGATACGCAGTATTTT. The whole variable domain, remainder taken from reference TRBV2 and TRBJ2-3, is EPEVTQTPSHQVTQMGQEVILRCVPISNHLYFYWYRQILGQKVEFLVSFYNNEISEKSEIFDDQFSVERPDGSNFTLKIRSTKLEDSAMYFCASETSGGEDTQYFGPGTRLTVL.